The 8 T cell receptor beta chains given below trace back to one sample, sequenced in a study of cytomegalovirus exposure and HLA in healthy donors. The PCR made use of 60 Vbeta and 13 Jbeta primers. Profiling relied on immunoSEQ multiplex PCR, and the TCRdb table lists in-frame clones only, not all of them. Here the sample spans around 200,000 clones, 65% to 80% being singletons. Sequenced: PBMCs. The receptors come from a woman in her thirties in good health and CMV-seropositive.

V gene TRBV4-1 combines with J gene TRBJ2-2; 9 bases fit TRBD2. The CDR3 loop spans 18 amino acids. After removal of 4 bases from V and 1 base from J, the junction contained 10 bases not matched to a gene. Looked up from germline, CDR1 is MGHRA and CDR2 is YSYEKL. The CDR3 is CASSPRGIAGVNTGELFF. The CDR3 region has the DNA TGCGCCAGCAGCCCCCGGGGGATAGCGGGAGTGAACACCGGGGAGCTGTTTTTT.

This clone appeared a few times. This chain uses TRBV25-1 with TRBJ2-1; TRBD2 agrees at 10 bases. The V gene end was trimmed by 5 bases and the J gene end by 6 bases; junction bases not matched to a gene: 7. CDR3 size: 15 residues. Per the germline V gene, CDR1 is MGHDK and CDR2 is SYGVNS. The CDR3: CASSYPGLASNEQFF. The CDR3 coding sequence is TGTGCCAGCAGTTACCCGGGACTAGCGTCCAATGAGCAGTTCTTC. The full variable domain, its missing parts supplied by reference TRBV25-1 and TRBJ2-1, is EADIYQTPRYLVIGTGKKITLECSQTMGHDKMYWYQQDPGMELHLIHYSYGVNSTEKGDLSSESTVSRIRTEHFPLTLESARPSHTSQYLCASSYPGLASNEQFFGPGTRLTVL.

The CDR3 DNA reads as TGTGCCAGGAGCGGTTCCTCCTACAATGAGCAGTTCTTC. It encodes CARSGSSYNEQFF. V gene TRBV6-1 combines with J gene TRBJ2-1, with D possibly TRBD2 on 5 matching bases. The CDR3 has 13 residues. Trimming pared 9 bases from V and 0 bases from J, leaving 9 bases between. Germline V lookup: CDR1 MNHNS, CDR2 SASEGT.

V usage is TRBV5-1 and J usage is TRBJ1-6; D is unresolved. The V gene lost 4 bases and the J gene lost 3 bases, with 8 bases spanning the gap. Germline loops: CDR1 SGHRS, CDR2 YFSETQ. This CDR3 has 14 amino acids. The CDR3 spells CASSPGNYNSPLHF. As DNA, the CDR3 is TGCGCCAGCAGCCCGGGTAACTATAATTCACCCCTCCACTTT.

The chain combines TRBV10-3 with TRBJ1-2; D is possibly TRBD1 (5 bases). The V end lost 3 bases, the J end lost 4 bases, and 12 bases lay between the germline ends. The germline V gene encodes CDR1 ENHRY and CDR2 SYGVKD. The CDR3 extends over 14 amino acids. The CDR3 DNA reads as TGTGCCATCAGTGATGACGGGGGTCTCTATGGCTACACCTTC. As protein: CAISDDGGLYGYTF.

Only a few counts were recorded for this clone. V and J are TRBV5-5 and TRBJ1-4; D gene ambiguous. Germline CDR1 and CDR2: SGHKS and YYEKEE (reference sequence). Between the trimmed V and J ends, which lost 5 bases and 8 bases, there was a span of 16 bases. The CDR3 totals 14 residues. The CDR3, as DNA: TGTGCCAGCAGTCGAGGCCTGTCGGAGGAAAAACTGTTTTTT. It translates to CASSRGLSEEKLFF.

V gene TRBV10-1 combines with J gene TRBJ1-1; 11 nucleotides align to TRBD1. CDR3 size: 14 residues. Germline V CDR1 and CDR2: WNHNN, SYGVQD (reference sequence). The junction had 4 bases not matched to a gene; V was cut back by 3 bases and J by 7 bases. The CDR3 DNA is TGCGCCAGCAGTGAAGGACAGGGGGCTTTTGAAGCTTTCTTT. It is translated as CASSEGQGAFEAFF.

This chain links TRBV19 with TRBJ1-1, with D tentatively TRBD1 (6 bases). Germline-derived CDR1 and CDR2 are LNHDA and SQIVND (reference sequence). This CDR3 is 17 amino acids long. The germline V and J ends were trimmed by 4 bases and 1 base, with 19 bases remaining between them. The CDR3: CASSTIIGQKTNTEAFF. Written as DNA, the CDR3 is TGTGCCAGTAGTACCATCATCGGACAGAAAACGAACACTGAAGCTTTCTTT.